This TCR beta chain is drawn from a study of CD8+ T cells in alopecia areata. Study background: Twice a day, 5 to 10 mg of oral tofacitinib was administered to treated patients. Overall study findings and caveats: Scalp clonality decreased significantly with tofacitinib, and so did expanded CD8+ clones among the top 100. Among patients, TCR sharing was less clear than in mice, a difference possibly due in part to HLA diversity in the patient population.

Treatment denoted: oral pan-JAK inhibitor, 5-10 mg twice daily. In alopecia areata patients, both lesional scalp punch biopsies and peripheral blood were collected. CDR1 LNHDA and CDR2 SQIVND come from the germline V gene (reference sequence). V shed 2 bases and J shed 0 bases, with 10 bases lying between them. CDR3 length equals 16 residues. Reverse transcribed after extraction, RNA yielded cDNA as the sequencing template. This table comes from immunoSEQ multiplex PCR, and its TCRdb copy is limited to in-frame clones, with some not included. The repertoire holds over 200,000 clones, with over 60% as singletons. On this clone itself: What it binds is unknown.

This TCR was recovered from a human donor with alopecia areata. The specimen was CD4+ T cells sorted from blood, collected at week 4, from a patient treated with tofacitinib. This chain links TRBV19 with TRBJ2-2, with a tentative D call TRBD2 (5 bases). This CDR3 is CASSIMASSNTGELFF. The CDR3 bases are TGTGCCAGTAGTATAATGGCTAGCTCGAACACCGGGGAGCTGTTTTTT.